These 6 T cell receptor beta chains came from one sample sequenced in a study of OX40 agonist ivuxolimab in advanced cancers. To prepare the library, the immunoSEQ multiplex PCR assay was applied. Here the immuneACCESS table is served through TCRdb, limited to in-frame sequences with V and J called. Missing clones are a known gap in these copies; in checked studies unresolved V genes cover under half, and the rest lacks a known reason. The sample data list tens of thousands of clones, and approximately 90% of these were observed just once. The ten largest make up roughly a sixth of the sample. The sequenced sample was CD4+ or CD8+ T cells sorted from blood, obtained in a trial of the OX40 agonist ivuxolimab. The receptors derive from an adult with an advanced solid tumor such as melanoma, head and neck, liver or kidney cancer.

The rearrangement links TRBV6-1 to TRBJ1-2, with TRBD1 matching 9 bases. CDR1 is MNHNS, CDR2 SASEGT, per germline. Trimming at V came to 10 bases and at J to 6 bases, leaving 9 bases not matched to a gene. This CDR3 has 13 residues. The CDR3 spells CATQPGQGNGYTF. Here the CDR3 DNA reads TGTGCCACCCAACCCGGACAGGGGAATGGCTACACCTTC.

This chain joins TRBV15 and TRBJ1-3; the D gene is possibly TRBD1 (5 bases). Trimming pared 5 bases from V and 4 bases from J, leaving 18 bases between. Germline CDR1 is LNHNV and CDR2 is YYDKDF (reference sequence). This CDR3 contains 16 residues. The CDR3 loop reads CATSERRGLTGNTIYF. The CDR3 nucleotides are TGTGCCACCAGCGAAAGGAGGGGACTTACAGGAAACACCATATATTTT.

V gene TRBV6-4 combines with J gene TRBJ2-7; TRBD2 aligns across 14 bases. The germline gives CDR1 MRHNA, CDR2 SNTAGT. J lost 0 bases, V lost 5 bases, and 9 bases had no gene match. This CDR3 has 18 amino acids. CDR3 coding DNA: TGTGCCAGCAGTTTTCCGGGACTAGCGGGGGCCTACTCCTACGAGCAGTACTTC. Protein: CASSFPGLAGAYSYEQYF.

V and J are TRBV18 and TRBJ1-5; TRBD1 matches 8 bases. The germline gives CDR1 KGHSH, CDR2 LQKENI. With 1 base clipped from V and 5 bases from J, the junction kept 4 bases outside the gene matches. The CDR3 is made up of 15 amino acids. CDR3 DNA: TGTGCCAGCTCACCACTACAGGGGGAGGATCAGCCCCAGCATTTT. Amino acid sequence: CASSPLQGEDQPQHF.

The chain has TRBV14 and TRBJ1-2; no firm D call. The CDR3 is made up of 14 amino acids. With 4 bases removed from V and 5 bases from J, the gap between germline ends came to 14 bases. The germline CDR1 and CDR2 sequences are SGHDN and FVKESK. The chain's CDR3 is CASSLPDTPYGYTF. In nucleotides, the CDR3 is TGTGCCAGCAGCCTACCCGACACGCCGTATGGCTACACCTTC.

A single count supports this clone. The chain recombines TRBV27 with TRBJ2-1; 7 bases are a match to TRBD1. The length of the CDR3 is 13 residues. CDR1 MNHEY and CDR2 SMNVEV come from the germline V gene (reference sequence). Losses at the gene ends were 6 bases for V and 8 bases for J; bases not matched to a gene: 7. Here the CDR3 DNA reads TGTGCCAGCAGCCTAGACAGGGTCCATGAGCAGTTCTTC. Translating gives CASSLDRVHEQFF.